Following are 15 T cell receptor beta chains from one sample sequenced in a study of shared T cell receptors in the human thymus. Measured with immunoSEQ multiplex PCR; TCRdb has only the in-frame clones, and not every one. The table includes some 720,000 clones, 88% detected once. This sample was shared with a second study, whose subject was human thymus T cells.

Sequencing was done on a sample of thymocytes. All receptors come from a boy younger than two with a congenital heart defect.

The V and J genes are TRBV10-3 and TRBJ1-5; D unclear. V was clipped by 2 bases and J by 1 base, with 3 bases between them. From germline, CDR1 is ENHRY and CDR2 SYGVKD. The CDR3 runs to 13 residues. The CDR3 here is CAISEESNQPQHF. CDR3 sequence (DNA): TGTGCCATCAGTGAGGAGAGCAATCAGCCCCAGCATTTT.

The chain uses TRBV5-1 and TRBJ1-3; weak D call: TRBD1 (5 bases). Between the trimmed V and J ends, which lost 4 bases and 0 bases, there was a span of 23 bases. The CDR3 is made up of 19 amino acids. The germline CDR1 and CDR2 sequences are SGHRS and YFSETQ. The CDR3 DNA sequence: TGCGCCAGCAGCCCGGTGGGGCGTACCAAATCGAGCTCTGGAAACACCATATATTTT. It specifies CASSPVGRTKSSSGNTIYF.

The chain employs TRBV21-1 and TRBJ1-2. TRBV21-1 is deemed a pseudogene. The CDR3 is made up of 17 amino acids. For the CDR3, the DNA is TGTGCCAGCAGCAAATCCACCCCGGGGGGGCATTGCTATGGCTACACCTTC. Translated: CASSKSTPGGHCYGYTF.

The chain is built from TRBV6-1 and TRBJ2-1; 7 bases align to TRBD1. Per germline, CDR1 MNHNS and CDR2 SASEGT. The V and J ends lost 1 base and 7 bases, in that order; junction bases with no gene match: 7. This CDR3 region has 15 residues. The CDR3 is CASSEGQGDGNEQFF. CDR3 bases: TGTGCCAGCAGTGAAGGACAGGGAGATGGGAATGAGCAGTTCTTC.

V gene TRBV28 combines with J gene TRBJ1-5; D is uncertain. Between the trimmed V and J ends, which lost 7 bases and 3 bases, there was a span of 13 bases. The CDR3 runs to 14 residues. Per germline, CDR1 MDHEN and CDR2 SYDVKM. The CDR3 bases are TGTGCCAGCAAGCGGGAGGTTATCAATCAGCCCCAGCATTTT. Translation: CASKREVINQPQHF. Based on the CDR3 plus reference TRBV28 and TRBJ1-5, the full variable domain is DVKVTQSSRYLVKRTGEKVFLECVQDMDHENMFWYRQDPGLGLRLIYFSYDVKMKEKGDIPEGYSVSREKKERFSLILESASTNQTSMYLCASKREVINQPQHFGDGTRLSIL.

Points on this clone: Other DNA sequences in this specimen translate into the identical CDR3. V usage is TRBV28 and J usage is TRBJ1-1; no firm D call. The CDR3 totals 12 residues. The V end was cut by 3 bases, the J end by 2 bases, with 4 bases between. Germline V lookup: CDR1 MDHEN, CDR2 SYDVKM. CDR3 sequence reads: CASSFQNTEAFF. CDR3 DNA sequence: TGTGCCAGCAGTTTCCAAAACACTGAAGCTTTCTTT.

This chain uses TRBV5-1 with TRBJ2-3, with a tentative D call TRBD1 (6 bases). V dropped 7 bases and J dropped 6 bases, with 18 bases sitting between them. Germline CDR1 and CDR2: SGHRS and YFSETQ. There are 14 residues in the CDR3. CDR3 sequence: CASGCYEGEDTQYF. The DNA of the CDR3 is TGCGCCAGCGGCTGCTACGAGGGGGAGGATACGCAGTATTTT.

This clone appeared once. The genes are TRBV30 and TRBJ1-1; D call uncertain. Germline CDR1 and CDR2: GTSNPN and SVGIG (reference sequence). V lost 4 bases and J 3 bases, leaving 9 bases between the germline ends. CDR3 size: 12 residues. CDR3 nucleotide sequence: TGTGCCTGGATTTTTCCGGACACTGAAGCTTTCTTT. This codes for CAWIFPDTEAFF.

CDR3 sequence (DNA): TGTGCCAGCAGTCCTAAACCGGGGGGGACCTACGAGCAGTACTTC. Encoded protein: CASSPKPGGTYEQYF. The chain joins TRBV27 to TRBJ2-7; TRBD2 matches at 8 bases. Germline-derived CDR1 and CDR2 are MNHEY and SMNVEV (reference sequence). The ends lost 5 bases at V and 2 bases at J; junction bases unmatched: 8. CDR3 length equals 15 residues.

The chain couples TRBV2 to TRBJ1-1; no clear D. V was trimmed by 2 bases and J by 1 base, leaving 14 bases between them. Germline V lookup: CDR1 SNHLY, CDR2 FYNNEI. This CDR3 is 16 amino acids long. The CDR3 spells CASSEIGPGENTEAFF. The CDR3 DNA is TGTGCCAGCAGTGAAATAGGACCCGGGGAGAACACTGAAGCTTTCTTT.

In nucleotides, the CDR3 is TGTGCCAGCAGCTTAGGGGACAGGGCCGGAGAGCCCGAGCAGTACTTC. This gives the protein CASSLGDRAGEPEQYF. This sequence joins TRBV11-3 and TRBJ2-7; 9 nucleotides match TRBD1. This CDR3 has 16 residues. J lost 6 bases, V lost 1 base, and 10 bases had no gene match. Per the germline V gene, CDR1 is SGHNT and CDR2 is YENEEA.

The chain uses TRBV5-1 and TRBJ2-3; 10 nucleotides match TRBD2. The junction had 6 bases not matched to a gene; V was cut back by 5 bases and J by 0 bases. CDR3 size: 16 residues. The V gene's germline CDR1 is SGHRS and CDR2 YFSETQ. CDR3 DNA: TGCGCCAGCAGAACGGGACTAGCGACAAGCACAGATACGCAGTATTTT. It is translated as CASRTGLATSTDTQYF.

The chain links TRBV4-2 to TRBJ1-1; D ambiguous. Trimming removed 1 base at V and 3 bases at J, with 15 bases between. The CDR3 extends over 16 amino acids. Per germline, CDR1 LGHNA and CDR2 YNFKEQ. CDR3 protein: CASSQAPDFTYTEAFF. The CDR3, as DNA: TGTGCCAGCAGCCAAGCCCCCGACTTCACCTACACTGAAGCTTTCTTT.

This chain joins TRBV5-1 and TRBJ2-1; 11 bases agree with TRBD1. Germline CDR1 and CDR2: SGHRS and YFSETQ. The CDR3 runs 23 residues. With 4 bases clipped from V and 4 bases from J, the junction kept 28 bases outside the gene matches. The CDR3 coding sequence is TGCGCCAGCAGCCAAGGACTACCCCGGGACAGGGGGGCCGACGGCCCCAGTTACAATGAGCAGTTCTTC. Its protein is CASSQGLPRDRGADGPSYNEQFF.

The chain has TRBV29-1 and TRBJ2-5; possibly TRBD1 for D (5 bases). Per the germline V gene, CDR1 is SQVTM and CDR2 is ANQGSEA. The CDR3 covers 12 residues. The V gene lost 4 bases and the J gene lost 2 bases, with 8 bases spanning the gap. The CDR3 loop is CSVATAQETQYF. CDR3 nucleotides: TGCAGCGTTGCGACAGCTCAAGAGACCCAGTACTTC.